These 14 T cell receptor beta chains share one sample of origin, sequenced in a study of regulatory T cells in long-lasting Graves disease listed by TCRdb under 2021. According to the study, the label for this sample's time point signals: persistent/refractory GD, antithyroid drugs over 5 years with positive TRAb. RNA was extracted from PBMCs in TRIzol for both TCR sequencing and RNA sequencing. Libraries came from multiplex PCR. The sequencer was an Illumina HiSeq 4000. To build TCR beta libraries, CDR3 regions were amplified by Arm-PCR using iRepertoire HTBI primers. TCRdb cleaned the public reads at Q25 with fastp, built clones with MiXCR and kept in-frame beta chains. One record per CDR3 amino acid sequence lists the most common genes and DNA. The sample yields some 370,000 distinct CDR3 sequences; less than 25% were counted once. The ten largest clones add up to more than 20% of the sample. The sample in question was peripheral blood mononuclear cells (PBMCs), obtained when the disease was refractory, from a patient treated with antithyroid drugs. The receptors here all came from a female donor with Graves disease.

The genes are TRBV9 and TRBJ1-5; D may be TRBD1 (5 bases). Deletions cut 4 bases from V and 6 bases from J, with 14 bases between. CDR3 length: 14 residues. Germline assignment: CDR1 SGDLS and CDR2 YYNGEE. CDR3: CASSRGQTGQPQHF. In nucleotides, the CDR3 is TGTGCCAGCAGCCGAGGACAAACTGGTCAGCCCCAGCATTTT.

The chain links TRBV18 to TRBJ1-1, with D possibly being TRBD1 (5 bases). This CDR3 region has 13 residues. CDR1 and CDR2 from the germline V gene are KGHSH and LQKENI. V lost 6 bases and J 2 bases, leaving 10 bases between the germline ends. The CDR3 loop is CASSEGTNTEAFF. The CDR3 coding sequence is TGTGCCAGCTCCGAAGGGACCAACACTGAAGCTTTCTTT.

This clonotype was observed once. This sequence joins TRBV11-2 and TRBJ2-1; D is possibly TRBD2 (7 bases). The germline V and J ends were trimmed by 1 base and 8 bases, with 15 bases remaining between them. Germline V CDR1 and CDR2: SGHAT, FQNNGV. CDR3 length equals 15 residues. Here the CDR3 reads CASSLVGGPLDEQFF. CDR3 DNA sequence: TGTGCCAGCAGCTTAGTCGGGGGGCCCTTGGATGAGCAGTTCTTC.

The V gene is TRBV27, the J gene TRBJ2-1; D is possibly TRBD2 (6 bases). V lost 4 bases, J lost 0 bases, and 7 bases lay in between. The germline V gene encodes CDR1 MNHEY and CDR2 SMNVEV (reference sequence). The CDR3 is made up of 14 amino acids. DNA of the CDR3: TGTGCCAGCAGTTCGGGAGCCTCCTACAATGAGCAGTTCTTC. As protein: CASSSGASYNEQFF.

In nucleotides, the CDR3 is TGTGCCAGTAGTATGTTGACTGAAGCTTTCTTT. Protein: CASSMLTEAFF. The V call is TRBV19, the J call TRBJ1-1; D ambiguous. Trimming took 3 bases from V and 5 from J, leaving 4 bases between them. The length of the CDR3 is 11 residues. CDR1 is LNHDA, CDR2 SQIVND, per germline (reference sequence).

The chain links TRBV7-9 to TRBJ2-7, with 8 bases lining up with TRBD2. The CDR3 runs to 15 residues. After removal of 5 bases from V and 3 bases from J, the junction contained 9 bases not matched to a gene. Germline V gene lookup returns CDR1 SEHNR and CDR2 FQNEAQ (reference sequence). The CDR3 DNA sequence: TGTGCCAGCAGCGCGTGGGGGGGGACTAGCTACGAGCAGTACTTC. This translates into CASSAWGGTSYEQYF.

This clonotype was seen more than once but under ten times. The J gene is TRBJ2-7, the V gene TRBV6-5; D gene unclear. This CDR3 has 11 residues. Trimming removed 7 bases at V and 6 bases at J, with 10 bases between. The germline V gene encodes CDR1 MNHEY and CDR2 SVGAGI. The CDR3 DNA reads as TGTGCCAGCACCTACTCCGGCGAGCAGTACTTC. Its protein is CASTYSGEQYF.

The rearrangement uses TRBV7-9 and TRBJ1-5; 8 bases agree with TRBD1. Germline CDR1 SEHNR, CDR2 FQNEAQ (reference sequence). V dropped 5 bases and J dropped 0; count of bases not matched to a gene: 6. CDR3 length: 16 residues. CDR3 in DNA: TGTGCCAGCAGCCCAGGAGGGACAGGTAGCAATCAGCCCCAGCATTTT. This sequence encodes CASSPGGTGSNQPQHF.

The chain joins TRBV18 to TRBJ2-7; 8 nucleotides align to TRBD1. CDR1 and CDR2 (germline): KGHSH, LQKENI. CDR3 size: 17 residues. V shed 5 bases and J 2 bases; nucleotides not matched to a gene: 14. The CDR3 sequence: CASSVKGGQEETYEQYF. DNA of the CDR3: TGTGCCAGCTCAGTAAAGGGGGGACAGGAAGAAACCTACGAGCAGTACTTC.

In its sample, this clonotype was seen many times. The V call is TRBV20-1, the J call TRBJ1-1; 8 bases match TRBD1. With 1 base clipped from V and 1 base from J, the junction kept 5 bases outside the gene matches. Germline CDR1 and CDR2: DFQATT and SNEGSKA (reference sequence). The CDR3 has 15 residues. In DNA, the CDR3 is TGCAGTGCTAGAGTCCTGGACAGGGAGAACACTGAAGCTTTCTTT. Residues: CSARVLDRENTEAFF.

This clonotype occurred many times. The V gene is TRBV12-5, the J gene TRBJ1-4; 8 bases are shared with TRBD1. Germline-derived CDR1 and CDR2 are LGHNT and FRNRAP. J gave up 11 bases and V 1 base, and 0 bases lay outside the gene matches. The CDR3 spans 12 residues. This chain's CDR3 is CASGLDRGKLFF. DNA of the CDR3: TGTGCTAGTGGTTTGGACAGGGGGAAACTGTTTTTT. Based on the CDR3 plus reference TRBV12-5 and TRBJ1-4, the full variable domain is DARVTQTPRHKVTEMGQEVTMRCQPILGHNTVFWYRQTMMQGLELLAYFRNRAPLDDSGMPKDRFSAEMPDATLATLKIQPSEPRDSAVYFCASGLDRGKLFFGSGTQLSVL.

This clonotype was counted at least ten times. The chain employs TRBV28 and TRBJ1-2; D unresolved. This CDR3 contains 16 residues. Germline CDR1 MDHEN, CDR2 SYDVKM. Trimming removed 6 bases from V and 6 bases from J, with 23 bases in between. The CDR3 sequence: CASSLPGLVGLDGYTF. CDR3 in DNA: TGTGCCAGCAGCCTCCCTGGGCTGGTCGGTCTAGATGGCTACACCTTC.

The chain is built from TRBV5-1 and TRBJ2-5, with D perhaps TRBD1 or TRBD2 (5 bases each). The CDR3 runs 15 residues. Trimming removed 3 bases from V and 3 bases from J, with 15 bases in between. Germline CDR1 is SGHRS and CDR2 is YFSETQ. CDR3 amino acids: CASSSSGTPEETQYF. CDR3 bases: TGCGCCAGCAGCTCCTCCGGGACCCCCGAAGAGACCCAGTACTTC.

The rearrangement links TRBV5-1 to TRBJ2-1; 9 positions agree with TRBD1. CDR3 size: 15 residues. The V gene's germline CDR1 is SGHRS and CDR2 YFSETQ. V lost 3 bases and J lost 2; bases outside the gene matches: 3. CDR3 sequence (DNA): TGCGCCAGCAGCTCCCGGGACAGGGCCTACAATGAGCAGTTCTTC. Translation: CASSSRDRAYNEQFF.